The 11 T cell receptor beta chains below were found in one sample sequenced in a study of T cells in Graves' hyperthyroidism and ophthalmopathy (dated by TCRdb to about 2019). Libraries were made using multiplex PCR. Sequencing instrument: Illumina HiSeq 2000. The TCR beta CDR3 regions were amplified from RNA transcripts. A first-round RT-PCR of the TCR CDR3 used the HTBI primer set with the Qiagen OneStep RT-PCR kit. TCRdb trimmed the raw reads at Q25, called clones with MiXCR and kept productive beta chains. Each entry merges the rows of one CDR3 protein and shows their most common DNA and genes. Within this sample are hundreds of thousands of distinct CDR3 sequences, with 15% to 17% of them counted one time only. The ten largest clonotypes hold roughly 15% of the sample. The material sequenced was blood. The receptor set was obtained from a woman aged 18-29 years with Graves' hyperthyroidism.

The rearrangement uses TRBV9 and TRBJ2-7; 12 positions agree with TRBD1. Germline V gives CDR1 SGDLS, CDR2 YYNGEE. The CDR3 loop spans 14 amino acids. Losses at the gene ends were 2 bases for V and 7 bases for J; bases not matched to a gene: 4. CDR3 sequence: CASSVGQGASEQYF. DNA of the CDR3: TGTGCCAGCAGCGTGGGACAGGGGGCATCTGAGCAGTACTTC.

This clonotype was observed many times. This chain joins TRBV5-5 and TRBJ2-1; D gene uncertain. The CDR3 contains 14 residues. Germline V lookup: CDR1 SGHKS, CDR2 YYEKEE (reference sequence). V lost 1 base and J 6 bases, leaving 11 bases between the germline ends. CDR3 bases: TGTGCCAGCAGCTTGACACCTGTCGGCAATGAGCAGTTCTTC. Its protein is CASSLTPVGNEQFF. The full variable domain, rest sourced from reference TRBV5-5 and TRBJ2-1, is DAGVTQSPTHLIKTRGQQVTLRCSPISGHKSVSWYQQVLGQGPQFIFQYYEKEERGRGNFPDRFSARQFPNYSSELNVNALLLGDSALYLCASSLTPVGNEQFFGPGTRLTVL.

CDR3 loop: CASNLTGSNQPQHF. In DNA form, the CDR3 reads TGTGCCAGCAACTTGACAGGGTCAAATCAGCCCCAGCATTTT. The chain carries TRBV7-4 and TRBJ1-5; the match to TRBD1 covers 7 bases. Germline values: CDR1 SGHVT, CDR2 SQSDAQ. Trimming took 7 bases from V and 4 from J; bases not matched to a gene: 7. The CDR3 sequence is 14 residues long.

This chain joins TRBV9 and TRBJ1-2; 7 positions match TRBD1. V lost 3 bases to trimming and J lost 3 bases; unmatched junction nucleotides: 8. Germline lookup yields CDR1 SGDLS and CDR2 YYNGEE. This CDR3 has 15 amino acids. Here the CDR3 reads CASSASTGIDYGYTF. The CDR3 bases are TGTGCCAGCAGCGCCTCGACAGGGATCGACTATGGCTACACCTTC.

This clonotype was found many times. The V and J genes are TRBV6-5 and TRBJ2-7, with a possible D match to TRBD2 (6 bases). The V end was cut by 0 bases, the J end by 6 bases, with 15 bases between. This CDR3 is built from 15 residues. CDR1 and CDR2 from the germline V gene are MNHEY and SVGAGI. CDR3 nucleotides: TGTGCCAGCAGTTACTCACGGGACTTGGTCGCCGAGCAGTACTTC. It specifies CASSYSRDLVAEQYF.

V gene TRBV5-1 combines with J gene TRBJ2-7; D is unclear. The CDR3 has 13 amino acids. CDR1 is SGHRS and CDR2 is YFSETQ in the germline V gene. V lost 1 base, J lost 6 bases, and 11 bases lay in between. The CDR3 region is CASSLPGFFEQYF. Written as DNA, the CDR3 is TGCGCCAGCAGCTTGCCAGGCTTTTTCGAGCAGTACTTC.

This clonotype was observed a handful of times. The chain joins TRBV4-3 to TRBJ1-5; possibly TRBD1 for D (5 bases). Germline CDR1 LGHNA, CDR2 YSLEER. This CDR3 comprises 16 residues. Between the trimmed V and J ends, which lost 0 bases and 4 bases, there was a span of 13 bases. For the CDR3, the DNA is TGCGCCAGCAGCCAAGATTTTATCGGGGGGAATCAGCCCCAGCATTTT. Translated, it gives CASSQDFIGGNQPQHF.

Comment on this clonotype: A much larger clone differs by one base, so this may be a read error. V usage is TRBV5-1 and J usage is TRBJ1-4, with D possibly TRBD1 on 5 matching bases. The V gene's germline CDR1 is SGHRS and CDR2 YFSETQ. CDR3 length equals 16 residues. For the CDR3, the DNA is TGCGCCGGCAGCTTGGGAGGGGTGAGAACTAATGAAAAACTGTTTTTT. This translates into CAGSLGGVRTNEKLFF.

This clonotype was recorded many times. The chain uses TRBV28 and TRBJ1-2; D ambiguous. The CDR3 extends over 16 amino acids. CDR1 and CDR2 from the germline V gene are MDHEN and SYDVKM. The V and J ends lost 6 bases and 8 bases respectively, with 25 bases between them. CDR3 region: CASRHTLDSPEGGYTF. In nucleotides, the CDR3 is TGTGCCAGCAGACATACCTTGGACTCACCCGAAGGAGGCTACACCTTC.

This clonotype was observed a few times. The rearrangement links TRBV6-2 or TRBV6-3 to TRBJ2-2; D ambiguous. The length of the CDR3 is 10 residues. Germline V gene sequence: CDR1 MNHEY, CDR2 SVGEGT. The V gene lost 8 bases and the J gene lost 7 bases, with 5 bases spanning the gap. This chain's CDR3 is CASGDGELFF. The DNA for the CDR3 is TGTGCCAGCGGTGACGGGGAGCTGTTTTTT.

This clonotype was recorded many times. The chain is built from TRBV5-1 and TRBJ2-1; 11 bases align to TRBD2. Trimming cost V 4 bases and J 10 bases; bases outside gene matches: 4. Germline V CDR1 and CDR2: SGHRS, YFSETQ. The CDR3 spans 13 residues. The CDR3, as DNA: TGCGCCAGCAGCCCCAGACTAGCGGGGGAGCAGTTCTTC. Its translation: CASSPRLAGEQFF.